This T cell receptor beta chain was identified during a study of CD8+CD57+ T cells in acquired aplastic anemia. V was clipped by 1 base and J by 6 bases; unmatched bases: 4. The length of the CDR3 is 14 residues. Germline V gives CDR1 SNHLY, CDR2 FYNNEI. Genomic DNA acted as the template from which TCR beta VDJ combination and CDR3 sequence profiling were carried out. MiXCR was run by TCRdb on the reads, yielding one entry per CDR3 protein. The sample has fewer than 300,000 distinct CDR3 sequences, roughly 82% seen once. Individuals selected for sequencing had exhibited CD8+CD57+ cell expansion on flow cytometry. Patients were treatment-naive when blood was sampled.

Sequenced sample: sorted CD4+, CD8+, or CD8+CD57+ T cells (not recorded which) from PBMCs. The chain carries TRBV2 and TRBJ2-3; TRBD2 matches 7 bases. The clonotype comes from a human donor with aplastic anemia. The CDR3 reads CASSEVGGPDTQYF. CDR3 coding DNA: TGTGCCAGCAGTGAAGTGGGAGGGCCCGATACGCAGTATTTT. Variable domain in full (rest from reference TRBV2 and TRBJ2-3): EPEVTQTPSHQVTQMGQEVILRCVPISNHLYFYWYRQILGQKVEFLVSFYNNEISEKSEIFDDQFSVERPDGSNFTLKIRSTKLEDSAMYFCASSEVGGPDTQYFGPGTRLTVL.